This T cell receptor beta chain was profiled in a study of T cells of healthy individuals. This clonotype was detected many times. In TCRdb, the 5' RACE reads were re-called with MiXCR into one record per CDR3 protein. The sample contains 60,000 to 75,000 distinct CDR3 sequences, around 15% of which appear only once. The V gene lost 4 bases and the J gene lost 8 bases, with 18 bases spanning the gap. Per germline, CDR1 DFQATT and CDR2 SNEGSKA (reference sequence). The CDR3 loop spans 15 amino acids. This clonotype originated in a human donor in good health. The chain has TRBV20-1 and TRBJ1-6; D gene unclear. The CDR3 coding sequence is TGCAGTGCTATTGGTCAGAACTTCAGAGATTCACCCCTCCACTTT. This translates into CSAIGQNFRDSPLHF.